The TCR beta chain under discussion was sequenced for a study of shared clonotypes between healthy human individuals. Terminally differentiated effector memory CD45RA+ cells were left out of the naive CD8 fraction, which was CD45RO-negative and positively selected for CCR7. The method was immunoSEQ multiplex PCR; TCRdb's version includes in-frame clones alone and lacks a portion of them. In the table there are about 2 million clones, over 85% of which are singletons. Sequenced material: naive CD8+ T cells sorted from blood. The source is a man between 18 and 29 years old in good health.

The CDR3 sequence is CASSSNTWDTQYF. For the CDR3, the DNA is TGTGCCAGCAGTTCCAATACGTGGGATACGCAGTATTTT. The chain has TRBV6-5 and TRBJ2-3, with D unresolved. CDR1 and CDR2 (germline): MNHEY, SVGAGI. The germline V and J ends were trimmed by 4 bases and 6 bases, with 11 bases remaining between them. The CDR3 consists of 13 residues.